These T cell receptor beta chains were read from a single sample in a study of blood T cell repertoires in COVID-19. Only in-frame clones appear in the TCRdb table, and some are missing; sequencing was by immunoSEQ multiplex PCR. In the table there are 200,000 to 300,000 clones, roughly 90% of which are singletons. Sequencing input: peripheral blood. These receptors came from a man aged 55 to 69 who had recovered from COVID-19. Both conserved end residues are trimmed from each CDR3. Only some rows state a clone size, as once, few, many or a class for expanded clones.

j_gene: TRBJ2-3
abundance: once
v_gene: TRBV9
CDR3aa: ASTQGPGGIDTQY

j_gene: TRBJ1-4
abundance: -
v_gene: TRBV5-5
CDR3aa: ASSLGGTTNEKLF

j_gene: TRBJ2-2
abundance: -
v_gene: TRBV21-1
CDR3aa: ASSKALVAGGTGELF

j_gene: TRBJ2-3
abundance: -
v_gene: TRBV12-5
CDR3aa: ASGLTSGGDEDTQY

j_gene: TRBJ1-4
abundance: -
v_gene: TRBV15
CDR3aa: ATSRVLWGDNEKLF

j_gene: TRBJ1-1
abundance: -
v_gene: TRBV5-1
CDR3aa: ASSLGDLFGTGRSRNTEAF

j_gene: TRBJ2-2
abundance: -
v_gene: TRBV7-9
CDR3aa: ASSLPWGTSTNTGELF

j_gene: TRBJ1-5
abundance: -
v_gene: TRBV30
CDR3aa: AWSAQRSNQPQH

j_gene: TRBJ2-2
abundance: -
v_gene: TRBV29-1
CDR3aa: SVITGRTGELF

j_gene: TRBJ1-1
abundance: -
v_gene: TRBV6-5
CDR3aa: ASSKWDRNTEAF

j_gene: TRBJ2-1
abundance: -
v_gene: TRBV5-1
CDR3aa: ASSLLGTTRNNEQF

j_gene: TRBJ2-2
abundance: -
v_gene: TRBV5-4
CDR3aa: ASSRQGSTGELF

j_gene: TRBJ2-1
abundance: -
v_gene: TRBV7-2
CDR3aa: ASSYLPGEFAEQF

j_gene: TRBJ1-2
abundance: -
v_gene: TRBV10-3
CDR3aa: AISGGQNYGYT

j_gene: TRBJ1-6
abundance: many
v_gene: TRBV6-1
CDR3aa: ASSERARYNSPLH

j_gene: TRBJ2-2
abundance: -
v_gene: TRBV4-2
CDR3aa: ASSHKPAGGGTGELF

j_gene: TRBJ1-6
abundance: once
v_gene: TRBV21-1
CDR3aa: ASSRVPTDYNSPLH

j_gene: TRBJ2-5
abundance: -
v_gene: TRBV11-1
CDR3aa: ASSFYSRQGQETQY

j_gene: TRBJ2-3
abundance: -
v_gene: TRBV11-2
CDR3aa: ASSPQTGGGDTQY

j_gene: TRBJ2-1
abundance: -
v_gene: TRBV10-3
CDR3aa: AISAPGTSENEQF

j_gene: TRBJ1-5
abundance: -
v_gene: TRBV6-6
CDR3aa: ASSYSKGWNNQPQH

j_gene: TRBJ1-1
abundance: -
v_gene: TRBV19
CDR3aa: ASNPTGWNTEAF

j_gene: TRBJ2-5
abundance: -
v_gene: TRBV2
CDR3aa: ASSRSGETQY

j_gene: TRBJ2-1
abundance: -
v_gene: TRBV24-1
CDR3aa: ATSDLPGFSYNEQF

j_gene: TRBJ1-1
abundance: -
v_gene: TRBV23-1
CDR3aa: ASSQSPPPEGAATEAF

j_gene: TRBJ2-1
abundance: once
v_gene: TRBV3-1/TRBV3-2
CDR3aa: ASSHEDGGTGGSDEQF

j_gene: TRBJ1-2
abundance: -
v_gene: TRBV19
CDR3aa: ASSRLTGVYGYT

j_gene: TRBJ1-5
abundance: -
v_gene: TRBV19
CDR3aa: ASSTARDRGDNQPQH

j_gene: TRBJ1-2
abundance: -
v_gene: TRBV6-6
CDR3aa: ASSYSREWGYT

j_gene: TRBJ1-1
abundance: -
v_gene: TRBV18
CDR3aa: ASFRTDITEAF

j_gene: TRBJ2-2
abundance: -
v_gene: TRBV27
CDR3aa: ASSLWSGGIGGELF

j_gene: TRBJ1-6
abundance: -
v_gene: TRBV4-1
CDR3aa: ASSQGGNSPLH

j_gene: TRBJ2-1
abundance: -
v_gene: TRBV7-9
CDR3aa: ASSLGHLAGTNEQF

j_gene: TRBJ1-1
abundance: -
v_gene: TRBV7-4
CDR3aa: ASTPTRKLEGYLVNTEAF

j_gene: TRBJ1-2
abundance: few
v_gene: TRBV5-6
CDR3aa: ASSWARVDYGYT

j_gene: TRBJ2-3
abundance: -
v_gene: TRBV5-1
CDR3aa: ASSLGSTSQSTDTQY

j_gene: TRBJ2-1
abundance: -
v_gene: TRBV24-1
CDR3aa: ATSDFPGGVSNEQF